What follows are 32 T cell receptor beta chains derived from one specimen sequenced in a study of OX40 agonist ivuxolimab in advanced cancers. Using immunoSEQ multiplex PCR, the repertoire was profiled, and TCRdb retains in-frame clones only, with some absent. Altogether 55,000 to 60,000 clones are present, roughly 88% being singletons, with the ten largest covering under 3.5%. Sample: CD4+ or CD8+ T cells sorted from blood, taken in a trial of the OX40 agonist ivuxolimab. These receptor sequences come from an adult with an advanced solid tumor such as melanoma, head and neck, liver or kidney cancer.

The rearrangement uses TRBV5-1 and TRBJ1-5, with 8 bases identical to TRBD1. The germline V gene encodes CDR1 SGHRS and CDR2 YFSETQ. This CDR3 has 14 residues. The ends lost 0 bases at V and 7 bases at J; junction bases unmatched: 3. The CDR3 loop is CASSLAGGWQPQHF. CDR3 bases: TGCGCCAGCAGCTTGGCAGGGGGCTGGCAGCCCCAGCATTTT.

The chain joins TRBV5-1 to TRBJ2-2; D is undetermined. The V gene's germline CDR1 is SGHRS and CDR2 YFSETQ. V lost 7 bases to trimming and J lost 4 bases, with 14 bases between them. The CDR3 is 14 residues long. The CDR3, as DNA: TGCGCCAGCTGGTCAGACTCGACCACCGGGGAGCTGTTTTTT. This gives the protein CASWSDSTTGELFF. Together with reference TRBV5-1 and TRBJ2-2, the CDR3 gives the full variable domain: KAGVTQTPRYLIKTRGQQVTLSCSPISGHRSVSWYQQTPGQGLQFLFEYFSETQRNKGNFPGRFSGRQFSNSRSEMNVSTLELGDSALYLCASWSDSTTGELFFGEGSRLTVL.

The chain carries TRBV19 and TRBJ2-7, with D possibly TRBD2 on 5 matching bases. The CDR3 runs 14 residues. Germline V gene sequence: CDR1 LNHDA, CDR2 SQIVND (reference sequence). V was shortened by 6 bases and J by 3 bases, with 15 bases between the two germline ends. CDR3 region: CASSKKTRDYEQYF. DNA of the CDR3: TGTGCCAGTAGCAAAAAGACGAGGGACTACGAGCAGTACTTC.

The chain uses TRBV11-2 and TRBJ2-5; maybe TRBD1 (6 bases). The germline V gene has CDR1 SGHAT and CDR2 FQNNGV. This CDR3 contains 14 residues. Trimming pared 1 base from V and 5 bases from J, leaving 11 bases between. The CDR3 reads CASSLVPGDETQYF. CDR3 DNA sequence: TGTGCCAGCAGCTTAGTTCCAGGGGATGAGACCCAGTACTTC.

The rearrangement uses TRBV5-1 and TRBJ1-4; no definite D call. V dropped 5 bases and J dropped 7 bases, with 15 bases sitting between them. Germline V gene data show CDR1 as SGHRS and CDR2 as YFSETQ. The CDR3 sequence is 14 residues long. Here the CDR3 DNA reads TGCGCCAGCAGGTCGCTGGAACAGCTTGAAAAACTGTTTTTT. It yields the protein CASRSLEQLEKLFF.

This sequence joins TRBV5-5 and TRBJ2-5, with TRBD1 matching over 9 bases. CDR3 size: 16 residues. With 3 bases clipped from V and 5 bases from J, the junction kept 11 bases outside the gene matches. Germline CDR1 reads SGHKS; CDR2 reads YYEKEE (reference sequence). CDR3 DNA: TGTGCCAGCAGCTGGTCGCCGGGACAGGGTATGGAGACCCAGTACTTC. Translated: CASSWSPGQGMETQYF.

The genes are TRBV25-1 and TRBJ1-2, with a possible D match to TRBD1 (5 bases). V dropped 7 bases and J dropped 5 bases, with 11 bases sitting between them. The CDR3 runs 12 residues. Germline-derived CDR1 and CDR2 are MGHDK and SYGVNS. CDR3 bases: TGTGCCAGCACGGGGGGAGTGTATGGCTACACCTTC. This encodes CASTGGVYGYTF.

This clone was seen once. J is TRBJ2-7 and V is TRBV10-1, with 8 bases matching TRBD1. The CDR3 covers 14 residues. The V segment lost 6 bases and the J segment 2 bases; nucleotides outside the gene matches: 6. Per germline, CDR1 WNHNN and CDR2 SYGVQD (reference sequence). The CDR3 sequence is CASSTGGRPYEQYF. The CDR3 nucleotides are TGCGCCAGCAGCACAGGGGGGAGACCCTACGAGCAGTACTTC.

V usage is TRBV5-1 and J usage is TRBJ2-2; D call uncertain. Germline lookup yields CDR1 SGHRS and CDR2 YFSETQ. The CDR3 spans 14 residues. V gave up 0 bases and J gave up 1 base, with 4 bases separating them. The CDR3 DNA sequence: TGCGCCAGCAGCTTGGCGGGGAACACCGGGGAGCTGTTTTTT. Its protein product is CASSLAGNTGELFF. Variable domain in full (rest from reference TRBV5-1 and TRBJ2-2): KAGVTQTPRYLIKTRGQQVTLSCSPISGHRSVSWYQQTPGQGLQFLFEYFSETQRNKGNFPGRFSGRQFSNSRSEMNVSTLELGDSALYLCASSLAGNTGELFFGEGSRLTVL.

J is TRBJ1-2 and V is TRBV30; D gene uncertain. The CDR3 runs to 11 residues. V was cut by 5 bases and J by 7 bases, with 11 bases left in between. The germline V gene has CDR1 GTSNPN and CDR2 SVGIG (reference sequence). CDR3 protein: CAWVRGIGYTF. DNA of the CDR3: TGTGCCTGGGTTCGGGGAATTGGCTACACCTTC. Full variable domain (remainder filled in from reference TRBV30 and TRBJ1-2): SQTIHQWPATLVQPVGSPLSLECTVEGTSNPNLYWYRQAAGRGLQLLFYSVGIGQISSEVPQNLSASRPQDRQFILSSKKLLLSDSGFYLCAWVRGIGYTFGSGTRLTVV.

V and J are TRBV7-9 and TRBJ2-3; D might be TRBD1 (6 bases). CDR3 length: 14 amino acids. CDR1 and CDR2 from the germline V gene are SEHNR and FQNEAQ (reference sequence). Trimming took off 2 bases at V and 3 bases at J, with 9 bases between the two ends. The chain's CDR3 is CASSLFTGTDTQYF. The CDR3 DNA reads as TGTGCCAGCAGCTTATTTACAGGGACAGATACGCAGTATTTT.

This clone was found once. V gene TRBV6-5 combines with J gene TRBJ1-3, with D possibly matching TRBD1 (5 bases). Per germline, CDR1 MNHEY and CDR2 SVGAGI. V gave up 6 bases and J gave up 1 base, with 10 bases separating them. The CDR3 has 14 amino acids. The CDR3: CASRKGVSGNTIYF. DNA for the CDR3: TGTGCCAGCAGAAAAGGGGTTTCTGGAAACACCATATATTTT.

This rearrangement joins TRBV7-9 to TRBJ2-5; either TRBD1 or TRBD2 may fit D (5 bases each). The length of the CDR3 is 13 residues. The germline gives CDR1 SEHNR, CDR2 FQNEAQ (reference sequence). The V end lost 1 base, the J end lost 5 bases, and 8 bases lay between the germline ends. The CDR3 DNA sequence: TGTGCCAGCAGCTTAGGGGGCGGGGAGACCCAGTACTTC. It encodes CASSLGGGETQYF.

This chain uses TRBV18 with TRBJ2-1; D assignment may be TRBD1 or TRBD2 (5 bases each). The CDR3 length is 12 residues. Germline lookup yields CDR1 KGHSH and CDR2 LQKENI. V dropped 3 bases and J dropped 8 bases, with 8 bases sitting between them. The CDR3: CASSPGRHEQFF. Written as DNA, the CDR3 is TGTGCCAGCTCACCGGGACGCCATGAGCAGTTCTTC.

The gene calls are TRBV28 and TRBJ1-4; 7 bases fit TRBD1. Unmatched junction bases numbered 8, after V lost 2 bases and J lost 8 bases. Germline V lookup: CDR1 MDHEN, CDR2 SYDVKM. The CDR3 sequence is 15 residues long. CDR3 sequence reads: CASSLPRTGGEKLFF. CDR3 nucleotides: TGTGCCAGCAGTTTACCACGGACAGGAGGCGAAAAACTGTTTTTT.

The genes are TRBV28 and TRBJ2-2, with D possibly called TRBD1 or TRBD2 (6 bases each). The germline CDR1 and CDR2 sequences are MDHEN and SYDVKM. The CDR3 length is 18 residues. Between the trimmed V and J ends, which lost 5 bases and 4 bases, there was a span of 23 bases. The CDR3 reads CASSLLRGVQGFTGELFF. CDR3 nucleotides: TGTGCCAGCAGTCTCCTAAGGGGGGTACAGGGTTTCACCGGGGAGCTGTTTTTT.

The chain carries TRBV18 and TRBJ2-1; the match to TRBD2 covers 10 bases. Germline values: CDR1 KGHSH, CDR2 LQKENI. The ends lost 3 bases at V and 8 bases at J; junction bases unmatched: 10. CDR3 length: 16 amino acids. CDR3 residues: CASSPPGSGRMHEQFF. DNA for the CDR3: TGTGCCAGCTCACCCCCGGGTAGCGGGAGGATGCATGAGCAGTTCTTC.

The V gene is TRBV6-6, the J gene TRBJ1-3; D remains unclear. Deletions cut 2 bases from V and 5 bases from J, with 4 bases between. The CDR3 totals 12 residues. The germline V gene encodes CDR1 MNHNY and CDR2 SVGAGI (reference sequence). The CDR3 DNA sequence: TGTGCCAGCAGTTACGACAGAAACACCATATATTTT. Its protein is CASSYDRNTIYF.

This clone was seen a few times. The chain is built from TRBV25-1 and TRBJ1-1; no firm D call. The CDR3 extends over 12 amino acids. Germline CDR1 and CDR2: MGHDK and SYGVNS. V lost 7 bases and J lost 4, with 10 bases in between. The CDR3 region is CASKRTGTEAFF. In nucleotides, the CDR3 is TGTGCCAGCAAGAGAACGGGCACTGAAGCTTTCTTT.

The rearrangement joins TRBV19 to TRBJ1-1, with 7 nucleotides matching TRBD1. Germline loops: CDR1 LNHDA, CDR2 SQIVND (reference sequence). With V trimmed by 6 bases and J by 4 bases, 11 bases remained unmatched. CDR3 size: 15 residues. Here the CDR3 DNA reads TGTGCCAGTAGACCCCGGGACAGACGACTCACTGAAGCTTTCTTT. Protein sequence: CASRPRDRRLTEAFF.

CDR3 nucleotide sequence: TGTGCCAGCCAGGACAGGGGGAAGGGTAGCAATCAGCCCCAGCATTTT. Protein: CASQDRGKGSNQPQHF. V is TRBV10-3 and J is TRBJ1-5; TRBD1 aligns across 10 bases. CDR3 length equals 16 residues. The ends lost 10 bases at V and 0 bases at J; junction bases unmatched: 9. Germline V gene lookup returns CDR1 ENHRY and CDR2 SYGVKD.

V and J are TRBV29-1 and TRBJ2-3; possibly TRBD2 for D (6 bases). The CDR3 length is 15 residues. Deletions cut 4 bases from V and 0 bases from J, with 14 bases between. Germline lookup yields CDR1 SQVTM and CDR2 ANQGSEA. The CDR3 coding sequence is TGCAGCGTTGTAGGGACTCGTACTAGCACAGATACGCAGTATTTT. Protein sequence: CSVVGTRTSTDTQYF.

This clone has a single count. The chain joins TRBV2 to TRBJ2-7, with 7 bases that match TRBD1. J was trimmed by 1 base and V by 6 bases; bases with no gene match: 9. Germline V CDR1 and CDR2: SNHLY, FYNNEI. This CDR3 is 15 amino acids long. The CDR3 spells CASSPGTVLSYEQYF. Written as DNA, the CDR3 is TGTGCCAGCAGCCCCGGGACAGTTTTGTCCTACGAGCAGTACTTC.

The chain joins TRBV7-2 to TRBJ2-5; D perhaps matches TRBD2 (5 bases). The end of the DNA is better explained by TRBJ2-7, so the J call may be wrong. The CDR3 spans 15 residues. The germline V gene has CDR1 SGHTA and CDR2 FQGNSA. CDR3 loop: CASSFSRTLRGEQYF. CDR3 DNA sequence: TGTGCCAGCAGCTTCTCGCGGACCTTACGGGGCGAGCAGTACTTC.

CDR3 sequence: CSVEKGDRGYTF. As DNA, the CDR3 is TGCAGCGTTGAAAAAGGGGATCGTGGCTACACCTTC. This chain joins TRBV29-1 and TRBJ1-2, with D tentatively TRBD1 (5 bases). CDR3 length equals 12 residues. Germline loops: CDR1 SQVTM, CDR2 ANQGSEA. V was cut by 2 bases and J by 7 bases, with 11 bases left in between.

The V and J genes are TRBV5-1 and TRBJ2-3; 8 bases fit TRBD2. The CDR3 totals 14 residues. Germline CDR1 and CDR2: SGHRS and YFSETQ. V was clipped by 0 bases and J by 8 bases; unmatched bases: 5. CDR3: CASSLEVAGSTQYF. DNA for the CDR3: TGCGCCAGCAGCTTGGAGGTAGCGGGAAGTACGCAGTATTTT.

This clone was seen only once. The chain links TRBV27 to TRBJ2-5, with D perhaps matching TRBD1 (6 bases). Germline lookup yields CDR1 MNHEY and CDR2 SMNVEV (reference sequence). Trimming cost V 5 bases and J 1 base, with 11 bases left between them. This CDR3 is built from 14 residues. The CDR3 is CASSPSRGQETQYF. CDR3 nucleotides: TGTGCCAGCAGTCCCAGCAGGGGCCAAGAGACCCAGTACTTC.

The V gene is TRBV30, the J gene TRBJ2-1; D not resolved. Trimming shortened V by 0 bases and J by 10 bases, and 7 bases separated the two germline ends. CDR3 length: 11 amino acids. Germline V lookup: CDR1 GTSNPN, CDR2 SVGIG (reference sequence). The CDR3 region is CAWSVRGEQFF. The CDR3 DNA follows: TGTGCCTGGAGTGTACGAGGCGAGCAGTTCTTC.

The chain recombines TRBV19 with TRBJ2-7; the D gene is possibly TRBD2 (6 bases). Germline CDR1 reads LNHDA; CDR2 reads SQIVND (reference sequence). Trimming took off 5 bases at V and 3 bases at J, with 11 bases between the two ends. This CDR3 is built from 13 residues. CDR3 nucleotide sequence: TGTGCCAGTAGTCCCCAGGGAGGCTACGAGCAGTACTTC. Translated, it gives CASSPQGGYEQYF.

This chain connects TRBV4-1 to TRBJ2-6; D possibly matches TRBD1 or TRBD2 (5 bases each). V lost 1 base and J lost 0, with 13 bases in between. Germline-derived CDR1 and CDR2 are MGHRA and YSYEKL. The CDR3 runs 18 residues. This CDR3 is CASSQGSGPRSGANVLTF. Written as DNA, the CDR3 is TGCGCCAGCAGCCAAGGTTCGGGACCACGCTCTGGGGCCAACGTCCTGACTTTC.

The chain recombines TRBV5-1 with TRBJ2-2; 7 bases are a match to TRBD1. Germline lookup yields CDR1 SGHRS and CDR2 YFSETQ. The trim removed 4 bases at V and 3 bases at J, leaving 6 bases unmatched. The CDR3 covers 15 residues. The CDR3 coding sequence is TGCGCCAGCAGCCGAGGACAGGAGGACACCGGGGAGCTGTTTTTT. It yields the protein CASSRGQEDTGELFF.

The CDR3 reads CASSEERSGGSYEQYF. The CDR3 bases are TGTGCCAGCAGTGAAGAAAGGAGCGGGGGCTCCTACGAGCAGTACTTC. This chain links TRBV6-1 with TRBJ2-7; 8 nucleotides align to TRBD2. CDR3 size: 16 residues. Germline V gene lookup returns CDR1 MNHNS and CDR2 SASEGT. The V and J ends lost 1 base and 0 bases, in that order; junction bases with no gene match: 5.